A single sample is the source of the 23 T cell receptor beta chains below, sequenced in a study of siplizumab effects on memory and regulatory T cells. Sequencing was performed with immunoSEQ multiplex PCR; in TCRdb, only in-frame clones are kept and a portion is missing. The table shows around 110,000 clones, with roughly 94% occurring only once. Sequencing was done on a sample of non-Treg CD4+ T cells sorted from blood. All receptors derive from a human donor in good health.

The rearrangement uses TRBV5-4 and TRBJ2-2; D is perhaps TRBD2 (5 bases). Germline assignment: CDR1 SGHNT and CDR2 YYREEE (reference sequence). Trimming removed 4 bases at V and 7 bases at J, with 14 bases between. There are 14 residues in the CDR3. CDR3 DNA sequence: TGTGCCAGCAGCCCTCTCTGGGCGGGCGGGGAGCTGTTTTTT. It codes for CASSPLWAGGELFF.

This sequence joins TRBV11-2 and TRBJ1-3, with 8 bases aligning to TRBD1. This CDR3 region has 13 residues. Germline CDR1 reads SGHAT; CDR2 reads FQNNGV. V gave up 4 bases and J gave up 7 bases; unmatched junction bases: 3. Here the CDR3 reads CASSSGQGNTIYF. CDR3 sequence (DNA): TGTGCCAGCAGCTCTGGACAGGGTAACACCATATATTTT.

DNA of the CDR3: TGTGCCAGCAGCAACCGGGACTGGACAGAACGCACAGATACGCAGTATTTT. Residues: CASSNRDWTERTDTQYF. The J gene is TRBJ2-3, the V gene TRBV11-2; D might be TRBD1 or TRBD2, each matching 6 bases. The CDR3 is 17 residues long. Germline values: CDR1 SGHAT, CDR2 FQNNGV. Trimming stripped 5 bases from V and 1 base from J, with 19 bases between.

V and J are TRBV7-2 and TRBJ2-3; 11 nucleotides match TRBD2. V was pared by 5 bases and J by 0 bases, with 4 bases of the junction left unmatched. Germline loops: CDR1 SGHTA, CDR2 FQGNSA. The CDR3 contains 16 residues. The CDR3 reads CASSRTSGRSTDTQYF. CDR3 coding DNA: TGTGCCAGCAGCCGGACTAGCGGGCGTAGCACAGATACGCAGTATTTT.

This clone was seen a single time. The chain carries TRBV4-1 and TRBJ2-1; tentative D call: TRBD1 (5 bases). The CDR3 sequence is 17 residues long. Germline lookup yields CDR1 MGHRA and CDR2 YSYEKL. V lost 1 base and J 6 bases, leaving 19 bases between the germline ends. The CDR3 DNA reads TGCGCCAGCAGCCAAGTACTTGACAGAAGGAATTCCAATGAGCAGTTCTTC. It is translated as CASSQVLDRRNSNEQFF.

The chain carries TRBV27 and TRBJ2-7, with D possibly matching TRBD1 (7 bases). V was clipped by 2 bases and J by 2 bases, with 13 bases between them. The V gene's germline CDR1 is MNHEY and CDR2 SMNVEV (reference sequence). The CDR3 is 15 residues long. Here the CDR3 reads CASSLGGGLAYEQYF. In nucleotides, the CDR3 is TGTGCCAGCAGTTTAGGAGGGGGCCTAGCCTACGAGCAGTACTTC.

V and J are TRBV11-2 and TRBJ2-1; D not resolved. V lost 2 bases, J lost 12 bases, and 17 bases lay in between. The CDR3 loop spans 14 amino acids. The germline CDR1 and CDR2 sequences are SGHAT and FQNNGV. The CDR3: CASSLISPKGGQFF. The CDR3 DNA follows: TGTGCCAGCAGCTTAATTTCCCCGAAAGGTGGGCAGTTCTTC.

The chain recombines TRBV7-2 with TRBJ2-3; a weak D match, TRBD2 (5 bases). This CDR3 region has 12 residues. CDR1 SGHTA and CDR2 FQGNSA come from the germline V gene. The V end was cut by 5 bases, the J end by 5 bases, with 8 bases between. CDR3 in amino acids: CASSRSGDTQYF. CDR3 nucleotides: TGTGCCAGCAGCCGGAGCGGAGATACGCAGTATTTT.

CDR3 bases: TGTGCCAGCGGCAACTATGGCTACACCTTC. Encoded protein: CASGNYGYTF. The chain has TRBV6-1 and TRBJ1-2; D not certain. Deletions cut 8 bases from V and 2 bases from J, with 3 bases between. The CDR3 contains 10 residues. In germline, CDR1 is MNHNS, CDR2 SASEGT.

The V call is TRBV29-1, the J call TRBJ2-1, with TRBD2 identical over 8 bases. The V gene end was trimmed by 3 bases and the J gene end by 7 bases; junction bases not matched to a gene: 8. In germline, CDR1 is SQVTM, CDR2 ANQGSEA. The CDR3 loop spans 14 amino acids. For the CDR3, the DNA is TGCAGCGTTGACGGTCGCGGGGGGTTGAATGAGCAGTTCTTC. Protein: CSVDGRGGLNEQFF.

The V gene is TRBV10-1, the J gene TRBJ1-1; unclear D gene. V was cut by 0 bases and J by 5 bases, with 13 bases left in between. The CDR3 has 15 amino acids. Looked up from germline, CDR1 is WNHNN and CDR2 is SYGVQD (reference sequence). The chain's CDR3 is CASSESIYVGTEAFF. Written as DNA, the CDR3 is TGCGCCAGCAGTGAGTCGATTTATGTTGGGACTGAAGCTTTCTTT.

This chain connects TRBV19 to TRBJ2-3, with 13 bases aligning to TRBD2. The CDR3 totals 17 residues. Germline assignment: CDR1 LNHDA and CDR2 SQIVND (reference sequence). Germline trimming cut 5 bases from V and 3 bases from J; bases unmatched to any gene: 8. The CDR3 DNA is TGTGCCAGTAGTCTAAGACTAGCGGGGGGAATTACAGATACGCAGTATTTT. This sequence encodes CASSLRLAGGITDTQYF.

This chain joins TRBV15 and TRBJ1-4; no definite D call. The CDR3 totals 13 residues. Germline CDR1 reads LNHNV; CDR2 reads YYDKDF (reference sequence). V was clipped by 1 base and J by 3 bases, with 3 bases between them. The CDR3 protein is CATSRGPNEKLFF. CDR3 DNA: TGTGCCACCAGCAGAGGACCTAATGAAAAACTGTTTTTT.

The chain joins TRBV7-9 to TRBJ2-1, with a possible D match to TRBD2 (6 bases). The V gene's germline CDR1 is SEHNR and CDR2 FQNEAQ (reference sequence). Trimming removed 4 bases at V and 4 bases at J, with 17 bases between. This CDR3 comprises 16 residues. CDR3 nucleotides: TGTGCCAGCAGCTCAGGACTATCCCAGAAATACAATGAGCAGTTCTTC. It yields the protein CASSSGLSQKYNEQFF.

V gene TRBV6-1 combines with J gene TRBJ2-3, with D perhaps TRBD1 (5 bases). The CDR3 runs to 14 residues. Trimming left V 6 bases short and J 3 bases short, with 13 bases between. CDR1 MNHNS and CDR2 SASEGT come from the germline V gene. The CDR3 spells CASRTTRGTDTQYF. CDR3 nucleotide sequence: TGTGCCAGCAGGACAACAAGGGGAACAGATACGCAGTATTTT.

J is TRBJ1-1 and V is TRBV28; D gene ambiguous. The CDR3 totals 11 residues. V dropped 6 bases and J dropped 5 bases, with 7 bases sitting between them. The germline CDR1 and CDR2 sequences are MDHEN and SYDVKM. The CDR3 loop reads CASRLGTEAFF. For the CDR3, the DNA is TGTGCCAGCAGATTGGGGACTGAAGCTTTCTTT.

This rearrangement joins TRBV5-1 to TRBJ2-5; TRBD2 matches at 10 bases. The J call may be wrong; the DNA end is better matched by TRBJ2-7. CDR1 and CDR2 from the germline V gene are SGHRS and YFSETQ. The CDR3 contains 14 residues. DNA of the CDR3: TGCGCCAGCAGCCCTAGCGGGAGTTCCTACGAGCAGTACTTC. It specifies CASSPSGSSYEQYF.

The chain employs TRBV19 and TRBJ1-1, with 10 bases lining up with TRBD1. Looked up from germline, CDR1 is LNHDA and CDR2 is SQIVND (reference sequence). The CDR3 runs 14 residues. V trimming: 8 bases; J trimming: 4 bases; junction bases outside the gene matches: 7. CDR3 in amino acids: CASGTTGGGTEAFF. The CDR3 nucleotides are TGTGCCAGTGGGACGACAGGGGGCGGCACTGAAGCTTTCTTT.

V usage is TRBV6-1 and J usage is TRBJ1-5, with D possibly matching TRBD1 (6 bases). This CDR3 contains 16 residues. V shed 0 bases and J shed 9 bases, with 18 bases lying between them. CDR1 and CDR2 (germline): MNHNS, SASEGT. CDR3 residues: CASSEAQGTPLLPQHF. The CDR3, as DNA: TGTGCCAGCAGTGAAGCGCAAGGGACACCTCTTCTGCCCCAGCATTTT.

This clone showed up just once. This chain connects TRBV5-4 to TRBJ2-5; 9 nucleotides agree with TRBD2. Looked up from germline, CDR1 is SGHNT and CDR2 is YYREEE (reference sequence). The CDR3 is 17 amino acids. The ends lost 4 bases at V and 2 bases at J; junction bases unmatched: 12. CDR3 sequence (DNA): TGTGCCAGCAGCCAGAAGCGGGAGGCCCTATTACAAGAGACCCAGTACTTC. This gives the protein CASSQKREALLQETQYF. Based on the CDR3 plus reference TRBV5-4 and TRBJ2-5, the full variable domain is ETGVTQSPTHLIKTRGQQVTLRCSSQSGHNTVSWYQQALGQGPQFIFQYYREEENGRGNFPPRFSGLQFPNYSSELNVNALELDDSALYLCASSQKREALLQETQYFGPGTRLLVL.

The V call is TRBV10-3, the J call TRBJ2-5; D is uncertain. Germline lookup yields CDR1 ENHRY and CDR2 SYGVKD. The V and J ends lost 11 bases and 4 bases respectively, with 11 bases between them. The CDR3 runs 11 residues. This CDR3 is CASKKGETQYF. CDR3 DNA sequence: TGTGCCTCAAAGAAGGGAGAGACCCAGTACTTC.

V and J are TRBV6-5 and TRBJ2-3; 9 nucleotides line up with TRBD1. The V segment lost 3 bases and the J segment 3 bases; nucleotides outside the gene matches: 4. The CDR3 has 15 amino acids. The germline V gene encodes CDR1 MNHEY and CDR2 SVGAGI. For the CDR3, the DNA is TGTGCCAGCAGTTATGGGACAGGGACTACAGATACGCAGTATTTT. As protein: CASSYGTGTTDTQYF.

This clone was counted once. The rearrangement uses TRBV7-3 and TRBJ2-5; unclear D gene. V was cut by 1 base and J by 6 bases, with 15 bases left in between. Germline CDR1 is SGHTA and CDR2 is FQGTGA. The CDR3 contains 15 residues. In DNA form, the CDR3 reads TGTGCCAGCAGCTTAAGGTGGTACCATCATCAGACCCAGTACTTC. Residues: CASSLRWYHHQTQYF.